One and the same sample provided the 17 T cell receptor beta chains below, sequenced in a study of response to subunit inactivated influenza vaccine. MiXCR was run by TCRdb on the RT-PCR reads, yielding one entry per CDR3 protein. The table lists hundreds of thousands of distinct CDR3 sequences, approximately 12% of them singletons. The source material was PBMCs from blood, sampled on the day of vaccination. The receptors come from a man aged 45-60 years who received an inactivated influenza vaccine.

In this sample, this clonotype turned up many times. This chain connects TRBV12-3 or TRBV12-4 to TRBJ2-5; 9 bases are a match to TRBD1. The CDR3 totals 14 residues. V dropped 6 bases and J dropped 4; count of bases not matched to a gene: 6. CDR3 in amino acids: CASSSTGGRETQYF. DNA of the CDR3: TGTGCCAGCAGCTCGACAGGGGGAAGAGAGACCCAGTACTTC.

There are many counts of this clonotype. The chain has TRBV7-9 and TRBJ2-1; no clear D. This CDR3 has 13 residues. V lost 2 bases, J lost 8 bases, and 10 bases lay in between. Germline lookup yields CDR1 SEHNR and CDR2 FQNEAQ (reference sequence). DNA of the CDR3: TGTGCCAGCAGCTTATTTGAGACGGATGAGCAGTTCTTC. This gives the protein CASSLFETDEQFF.

This clonotype was seen many times. V gene TRBV9 combines with J gene TRBJ1-5; tentative D call: TRBD1 (5 bases). Germline values: CDR1 SGDLS, CDR2 YYNGEE. V was trimmed by 4 bases and J by 5 bases, leaving 16 bases between them. The CDR3 contains 15 residues. CDR3 sequence reads: CASSRSGAPDQPQHF. For the CDR3, the DNA is TGTGCCAGCAGCAGATCCGGGGCCCCGGATCAGCCCCAGCATTTT.

V gene TRBV28 combines with J gene TRBJ2-1; 9 bases are shared with TRBD2. With 5 bases clipped from V and 3 bases from J, the junction kept 5 bases outside the gene matches. The germline CDR1 and CDR2 sequences are MDHEN and SYDVKM. This CDR3 region has 15 residues. The CDR3 reads CASSPNSGGYNEQFF. The CDR3 nucleotides read TGTGCCAGCAGTCCTAATAGCGGGGGCTACAATGAGCAGTTCTTC.

This chain uses TRBV27 with TRBJ2-1, with 10 bases aligning to TRBD2. The J segment lost 4 bases and the V segment lost 5 bases, leaving 17 bases of the junction unmatched. The CDR3 is 19 amino acids. The V gene's germline CDR1 is MNHEY and CDR2 SMNVEV (reference sequence). The CDR3 sequence: CASSTIRAAGGPGYNEQFF. The DNA for the CDR3 is TGTGCCAGCAGTACCATCCGAGCAGCGGGAGGGCCGGGTTACAATGAGCAGTTCTTC.

The rearrangement joins TRBV6-1 to TRBJ2-7, with D unresolved. The CDR3 runs to 14 residues. Trimming took off 6 bases at V and 2 bases at J, with 14 bases between the two ends. Germline CDR1 is MNHNS and CDR2 is SASEGT. CDR3 protein: CASSNPVKTYEQYF. CDR3 in DNA: TGTGCCAGCAGCAACCCTGTTAAAACCTACGAGCAGTACTTC.

This chain links TRBV7-2 with TRBJ2-5; no clear D gene. The CDR3 contains 11 residues. The V end was cut by 5 bases, the J end by 7 bases, with 8 bases between. From germline, CDR1 is SGHTA and CDR2 FQGNSA. CDR3 residues: CASSAPGTQYF. The CDR3, as DNA: TGTGCCAGCAGCGCTCCGGGGACCCAGTACTTC.

The chain uses TRBV12-3 or TRBV12-4 and TRBJ1-2; a weak D match, TRBD1 (6 bases). V was shortened by 4 bases and J by 0 bases, with 15 bases between the two germline ends. The CDR3 has 16 amino acids. For the CDR3, the DNA is TGTGCCAGCAGTTCTGGACCGGGACAAACTAACTATGGCTACACCTTC. Encoded protein: CASSSGPGQTNYGYTF.

This rearrangement joins TRBV20-1 to TRBJ2-5, with 9 nucleotides matching TRBD1. The junction had 5 bases not matched to a gene; V was cut back by 2 bases and J by 7 bases. Germline CDR1 DFQATT, CDR2 SNEGSKA (reference sequence). CDR3 length: 13 amino acids. The CDR3 here is CSARTGGEGTQYF. The CDR3 DNA reads as TGCAGTGCTAGAACAGGGGGCGAAGGGACCCAGTACTTC.

The V gene is TRBV20-1, the J gene TRBJ2-7, with D tentatively TRBD1 (6 bases). Trimming removed 3 bases from V and 9 bases from J, with 21 bases in between. Germline V gives CDR1 DFQATT, CDR2 SNEGSKA (reference sequence). This CDR3 comprises 14 residues. The CDR3 nucleotides read TGCAGTGCTAGCGAAACAGGGCCTCCTTTCGGGCAGTACTTC. Its protein product is CSASETGPPFGQYF.

In its sample, this clonotype was seen a few times. The rearrangement links TRBV20-1 to TRBJ2-3; 11 bases line up with TRBD2. The ends lost 5 bases at V and 6 bases at J; junction bases unmatched: 10. Germline assignment: CDR1 DFQATT and CDR2 SNEGSKA (reference sequence). The CDR3 is made up of 15 amino acids. CDR3: CSAEIAGGHVDTQYF. As DNA, the CDR3 is TGCAGTGCTGAGATAGCGGGAGGGCACGTGGATACGCAGTATTTT.

The chain carries TRBV6-2 or TRBV6-3 and TRBJ2-7, with 7 bases matching TRBD2. V lost 7 bases, J lost 0 bases, and 6 bases stayed unmatched. This CDR3 has 14 residues. CDR1 is MNHEY, CDR2 SVGEGT, per germline. This CDR3 reads CASKSAGSSYEQYF. The CDR3 region has the DNA TGTGCCAGCAAGTCAGCGGGGTCCTCCTACGAGCAGTACTTC.

In this sample, this clonotype turned up once. This chain uses TRBV5-1 with TRBJ2-1; 10 bases align to TRBD2. Trimming removed 2 bases from V and 8 bases from J; junction bases left unmatched: 7. Germline V gives CDR1 SGHRS, CDR2 YFSETQ. The CDR3 totals 15 residues. CDR3: CASSLVSGGIDEQFF. CDR3 in DNA: TGCGCCAGCAGCTTAGTTAGCGGGGGGATAGATGAGCAGTTCTTC.

The V gene is TRBV12-3 or TRBV12-4, the J gene TRBJ2-4; 10 bases line up with TRBD2. Trimming cost V 6 bases and J 6 bases; bases outside gene matches: 11. This CDR3 contains 16 residues. As DNA, the CDR3 is TGTGCCAGCAGACGTGACTCTAGCGGGAGTGGAAACATTCAGTACTTC. Protein product: CASRRDSSGSGNIQYF.

The CDR3 nucleotides read TGTGCCAGCAGCCAAGGGTCGAGCGGGGTTTACAATGAGCAGTTCTTC. Translating gives CASSQGSSGVYNEQFF. The chain joins TRBV3-1 to TRBJ2-1; 7 nucleotides agree with TRBD2. This CDR3 spans 16 amino acids. The J segment lost 4 bases and the V segment lost 1 base, leaving 7 bases of the junction unmatched. Germline-derived CDR1 and CDR2 are LGHDT and YNNKEL (reference sequence).

This clonotype was counted ten times or more. The chain is built from TRBV11-2 and TRBJ2-7; no firm D call. CDR3 length equals 11 residues. Trimming removed 5 bases from V and 5 bases from J, with 7 bases in between. Germline V lookup: CDR1 SGHAT, CDR2 FQNNGV. This CDR3 reads CASSDFDEQYF. DNA of the CDR3: TGTGCCAGCAGCGACTTTGACGAGCAGTACTTC.

This clonotype was recorded a few times. The chain carries TRBV20-1 and TRBJ2-7; D is unclear. The germline V gene encodes CDR1 DFQATT and CDR2 SNEGSKA (reference sequence). This CDR3 is 13 amino acids long. The ends were cut back, 4 bases at V and 2 bases at J, with 12 bases in the middle. CDR3 bases: TGCAGTGCTAAACGTGGTAGCCCCTACGAGCAGTACTTC. Translating it yields CSAKRGSPYEQYF.